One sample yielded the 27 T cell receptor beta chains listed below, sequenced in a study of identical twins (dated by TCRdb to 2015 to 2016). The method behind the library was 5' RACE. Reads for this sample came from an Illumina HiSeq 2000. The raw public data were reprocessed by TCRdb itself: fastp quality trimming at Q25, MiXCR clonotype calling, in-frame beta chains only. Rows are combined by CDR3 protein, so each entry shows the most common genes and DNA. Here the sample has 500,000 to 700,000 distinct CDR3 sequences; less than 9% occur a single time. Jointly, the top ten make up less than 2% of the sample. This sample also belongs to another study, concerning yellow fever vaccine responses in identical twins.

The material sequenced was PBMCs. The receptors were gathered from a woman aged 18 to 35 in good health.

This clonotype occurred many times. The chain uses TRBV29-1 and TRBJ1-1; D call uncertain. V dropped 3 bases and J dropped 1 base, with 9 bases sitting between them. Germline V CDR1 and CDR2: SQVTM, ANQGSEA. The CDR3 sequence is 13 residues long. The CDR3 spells CSVDGPGNTEAFF. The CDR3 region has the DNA TGCAGCGTTGATGGCCCGGGGAACACTGAAGCTTTCTTT.

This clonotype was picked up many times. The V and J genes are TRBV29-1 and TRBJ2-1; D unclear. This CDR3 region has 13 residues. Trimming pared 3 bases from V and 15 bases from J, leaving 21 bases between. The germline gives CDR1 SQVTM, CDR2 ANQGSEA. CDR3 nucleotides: TGCAGCGTTGAGGTTCCGCTTGGAAGGGTGAGGTTCTTC. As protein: CSVEVPLGRVRFF.

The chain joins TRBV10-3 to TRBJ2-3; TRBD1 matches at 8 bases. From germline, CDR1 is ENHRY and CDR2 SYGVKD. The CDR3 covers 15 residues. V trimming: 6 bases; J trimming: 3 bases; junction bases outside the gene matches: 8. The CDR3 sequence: CAISPGQGLTDTQYF. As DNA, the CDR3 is TGTGCCATCAGCCCTGGACAGGGCCTAACAGATACGCAGTATTTT.

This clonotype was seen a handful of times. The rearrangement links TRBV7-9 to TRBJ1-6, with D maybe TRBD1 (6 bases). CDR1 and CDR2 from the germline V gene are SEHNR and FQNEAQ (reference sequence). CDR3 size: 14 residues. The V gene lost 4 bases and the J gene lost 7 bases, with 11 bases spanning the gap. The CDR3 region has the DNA TGTGCCAGCAGCTACCCGGGACAAAATTCACCCCTCCACTTT. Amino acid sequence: CASSYPGQNSPLHF.

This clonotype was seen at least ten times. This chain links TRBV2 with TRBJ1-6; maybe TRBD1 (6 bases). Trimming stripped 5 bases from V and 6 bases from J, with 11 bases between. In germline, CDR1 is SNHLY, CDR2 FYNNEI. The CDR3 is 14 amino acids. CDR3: CASSLDRVNSPLHF. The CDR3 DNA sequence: TGTGCCAGCAGTTTGGACAGAGTTAATTCACCCCTCCACTTT. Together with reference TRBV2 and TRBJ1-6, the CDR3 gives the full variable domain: EPEVTQTPSHQVTQMGQEVILRCVPISNHLYFYWYRQILGQKVEFLVSFYNNEISEKSEIFDDQFSVERPDGSNFTLKIRSTKLEDSAMYFCASSLDRVNSPLHFGNGTRLTVT.

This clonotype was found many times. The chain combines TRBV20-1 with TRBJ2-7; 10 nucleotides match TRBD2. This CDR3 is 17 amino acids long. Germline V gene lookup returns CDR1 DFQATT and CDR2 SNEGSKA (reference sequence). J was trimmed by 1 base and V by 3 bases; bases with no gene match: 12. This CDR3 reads CSARVPLTSGLSYEQYF. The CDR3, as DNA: TGCAGTGCTAGGGTCCCCCTGACTAGCGGGCTTTCCTACGAGCAGTACTTC.

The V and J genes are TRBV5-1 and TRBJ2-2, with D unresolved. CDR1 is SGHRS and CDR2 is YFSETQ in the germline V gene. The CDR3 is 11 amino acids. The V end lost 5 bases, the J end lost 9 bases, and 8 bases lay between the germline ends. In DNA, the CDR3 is TGCGCCAGCAGAACCACGAGGGAGCTGTTTTTT. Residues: CASRTTRELFF.

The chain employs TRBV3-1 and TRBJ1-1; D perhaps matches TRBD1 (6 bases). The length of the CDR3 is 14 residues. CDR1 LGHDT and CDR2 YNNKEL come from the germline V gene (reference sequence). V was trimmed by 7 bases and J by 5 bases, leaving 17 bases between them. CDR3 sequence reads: CASTTRGAGTEAFF. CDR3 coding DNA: TGTGCCAGCACCACCCGGGGGGCCGGAACTGAAGCTTTCTTT.

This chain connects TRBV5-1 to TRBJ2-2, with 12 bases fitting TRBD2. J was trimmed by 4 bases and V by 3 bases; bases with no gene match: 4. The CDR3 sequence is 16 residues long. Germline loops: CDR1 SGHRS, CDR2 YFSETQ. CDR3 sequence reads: CASSWGLAGATGELFF. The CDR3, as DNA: TGCGCCAGCAGCTGGGGACTAGCGGGCGCCACCGGGGAGCTGTTTTTT. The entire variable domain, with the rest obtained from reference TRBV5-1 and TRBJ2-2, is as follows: KAGVTQTPRYLIKTRGQQVTLSCSPISGHRSVSWYQQTPGQGLQFLFEYFSETQRNKGNFPGRFSGRQFSNSRSEMNVSTLELGDSALYLCASSWGLAGATGELFFGEGSRLTVL.

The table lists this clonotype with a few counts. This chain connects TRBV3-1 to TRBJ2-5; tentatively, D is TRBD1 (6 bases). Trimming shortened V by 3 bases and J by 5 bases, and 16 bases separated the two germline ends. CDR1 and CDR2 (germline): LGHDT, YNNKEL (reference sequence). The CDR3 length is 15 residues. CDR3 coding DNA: TGTGCCAGCAGCCATAAAAGGGACAACCTGGAGACCCAGTACTTC. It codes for CASSHKRDNLETQYF.

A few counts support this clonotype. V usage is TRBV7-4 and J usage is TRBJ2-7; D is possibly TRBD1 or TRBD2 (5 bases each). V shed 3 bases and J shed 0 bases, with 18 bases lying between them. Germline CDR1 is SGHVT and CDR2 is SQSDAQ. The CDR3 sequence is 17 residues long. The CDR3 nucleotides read TGTGCCAGCAGCTTTCCGAAACCGGGACCAAACTCCTACGAGCAGTACTTC. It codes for CASSFPKPGPNSYEQYF.

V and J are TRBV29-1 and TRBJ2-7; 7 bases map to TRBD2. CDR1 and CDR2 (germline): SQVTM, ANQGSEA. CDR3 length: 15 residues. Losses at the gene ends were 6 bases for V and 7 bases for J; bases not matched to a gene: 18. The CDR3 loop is CSVAWRRRESEEQYF. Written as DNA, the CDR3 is TGCAGCGTAGCCTGGAGGAGGCGGGAGTCCGAAGAGCAGTACTTC.

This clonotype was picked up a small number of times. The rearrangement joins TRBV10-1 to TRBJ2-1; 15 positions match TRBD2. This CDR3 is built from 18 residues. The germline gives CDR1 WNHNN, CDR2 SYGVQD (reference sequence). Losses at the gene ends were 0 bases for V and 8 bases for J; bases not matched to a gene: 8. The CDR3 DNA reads TGCGCCAGCAGTGAGTCCGGACTAGCGGGGGGGACCGTCGATGAGCAGTTCTTC. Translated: CASSESGLAGGTVDEQFF.

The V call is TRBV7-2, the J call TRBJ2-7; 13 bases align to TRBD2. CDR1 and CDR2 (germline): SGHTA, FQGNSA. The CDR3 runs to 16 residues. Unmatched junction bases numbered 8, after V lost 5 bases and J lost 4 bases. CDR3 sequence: CASSPGLAGAKYEQYF. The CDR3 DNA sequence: TGTGCCAGCAGCCCAGGACTAGCGGGAGCTAAGTACGAGCAGTACTTC.

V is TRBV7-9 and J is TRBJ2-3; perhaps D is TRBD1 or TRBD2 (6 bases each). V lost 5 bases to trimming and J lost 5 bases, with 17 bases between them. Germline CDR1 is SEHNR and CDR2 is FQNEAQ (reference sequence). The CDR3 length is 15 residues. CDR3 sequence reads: CASSPDGGMQDTQYF. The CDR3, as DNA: TGTGCCAGCAGCCCGGACGGGGGCATGCAAGATACGCAGTATTTT.

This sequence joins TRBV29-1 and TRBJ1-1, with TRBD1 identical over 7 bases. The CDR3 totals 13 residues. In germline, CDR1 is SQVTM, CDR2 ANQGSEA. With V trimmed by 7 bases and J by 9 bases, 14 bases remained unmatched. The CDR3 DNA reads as TGCAGCGCGGGGGACAGTGCAAAATTTCAAGCTTTCTTT. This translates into CSAGDSAKFQAFF.

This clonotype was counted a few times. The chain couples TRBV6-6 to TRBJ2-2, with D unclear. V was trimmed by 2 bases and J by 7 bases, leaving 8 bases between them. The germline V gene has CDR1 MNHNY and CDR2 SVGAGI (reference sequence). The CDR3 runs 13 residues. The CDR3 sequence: CASSYGPGGELFF. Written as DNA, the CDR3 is TGTGCCAGCAGTTACGGGCCCGGCGGGGAGCTGTTTTTT.

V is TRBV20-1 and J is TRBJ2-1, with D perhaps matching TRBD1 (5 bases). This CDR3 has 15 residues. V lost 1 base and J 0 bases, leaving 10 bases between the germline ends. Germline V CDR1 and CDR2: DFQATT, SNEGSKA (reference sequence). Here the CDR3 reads CSARGQGDSYNEQFF. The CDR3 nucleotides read TGCAGTGCTAGAGGCCAAGGGGACTCCTACAATGAGCAGTTCTTC.

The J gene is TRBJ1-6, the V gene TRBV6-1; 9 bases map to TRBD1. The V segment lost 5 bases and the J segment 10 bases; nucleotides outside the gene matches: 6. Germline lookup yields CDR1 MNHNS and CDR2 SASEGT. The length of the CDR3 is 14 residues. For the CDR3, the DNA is TGTGCCAGCAGTACAGGACAGGGGTACTCACCCCTCCACTTT. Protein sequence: CASSTGQGYSPLHF.

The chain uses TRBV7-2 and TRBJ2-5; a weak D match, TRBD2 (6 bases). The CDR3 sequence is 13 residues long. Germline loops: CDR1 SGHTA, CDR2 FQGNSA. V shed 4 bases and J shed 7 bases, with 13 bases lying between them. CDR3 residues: CASSSSGGGTQYF. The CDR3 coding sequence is TGTGCCAGCAGCTCCAGTGGGGGAGGGACCCAGTACTTC. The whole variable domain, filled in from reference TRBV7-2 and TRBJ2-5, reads GAGVSQSPSNKVTEKGKDVELRCDPISGHTALYWYRQSLGQGLEFLIYFQGNSAPDKSGLPSDRFSAERTGGSVSTLTIQRTQQEDSAVYLCASSSSGGGTQYFGPGTRLLVL.

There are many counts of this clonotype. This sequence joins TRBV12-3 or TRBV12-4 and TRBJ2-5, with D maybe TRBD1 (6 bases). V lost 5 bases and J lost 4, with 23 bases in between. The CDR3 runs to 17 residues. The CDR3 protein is CASSLSTGTHGTETQYF. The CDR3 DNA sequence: TGTGCCAGCAGTCTCTCTACCGGGACACATGGAACAGAGACCCAGTACTTC.

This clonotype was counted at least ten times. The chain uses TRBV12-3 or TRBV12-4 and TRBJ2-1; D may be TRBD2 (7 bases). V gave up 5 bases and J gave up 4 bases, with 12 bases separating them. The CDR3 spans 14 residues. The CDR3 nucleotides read TGTGCCAGCAGTAGGGGGACTACATACAATGAGCAGTTCTTC. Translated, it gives CASSRGTTYNEQFF.

The CDR3 is CSARLRGKYEQYV. DNA of the CDR3: TGCAGTGCTCGCCTTCGGGGGAAATACGAGCAGTACGTC. The V and J genes are TRBV20-1 and TRBJ2-7, with D possibly being TRBD2 (6 bases). Trimming shortened V by 5 bases and J by 4 bases, and 15 bases separated the two germline ends. Per the germline V gene, CDR1 is DFQATT and CDR2 is SNEGSKA (reference sequence). CDR3 size: 13 residues.

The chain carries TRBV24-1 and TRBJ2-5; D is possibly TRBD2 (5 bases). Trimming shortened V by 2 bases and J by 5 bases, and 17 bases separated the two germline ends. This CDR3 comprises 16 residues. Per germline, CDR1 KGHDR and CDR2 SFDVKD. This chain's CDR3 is CATSDWPGNQPETQYF. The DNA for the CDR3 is TGTGCCACCAGTGATTGGCCGGGAAACCAACCCGAGACCCAGTACTTC.

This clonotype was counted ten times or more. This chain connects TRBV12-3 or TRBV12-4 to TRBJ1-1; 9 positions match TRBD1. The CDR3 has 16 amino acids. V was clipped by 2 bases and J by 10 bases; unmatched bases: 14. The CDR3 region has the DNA TGTGCCAGCAGTTTAAGGAACAGGGGGCGCGGAATGGTAGCTTTCTTT. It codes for CASSLRNRGRGMVAFF.

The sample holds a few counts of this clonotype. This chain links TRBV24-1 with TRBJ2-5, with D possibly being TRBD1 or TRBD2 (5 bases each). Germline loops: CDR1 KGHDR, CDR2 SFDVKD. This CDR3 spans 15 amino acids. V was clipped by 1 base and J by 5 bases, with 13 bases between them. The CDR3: CATSDFVGARETQYF. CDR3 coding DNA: TGTGCCACCAGTGATTTCGTCGGGGCGAGGGAGACCCAGTACTTC.

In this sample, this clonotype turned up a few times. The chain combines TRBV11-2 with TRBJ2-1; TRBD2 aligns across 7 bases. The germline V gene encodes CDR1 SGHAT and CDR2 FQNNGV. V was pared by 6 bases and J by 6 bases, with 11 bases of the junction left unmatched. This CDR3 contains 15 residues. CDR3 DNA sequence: TGTGCCAGCAGGGTGGGGCGGGAGTCGGCCAATGAGCAGTTCTTC. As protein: CASRVGRESANEQFF.